One sample yielded the 26 T cell receptor gamma chains listed below, sequenced in a study of γδ T cells in repeated Plasmodium falciparum infection. TCRdb reanalysed the multiplex PCR reads via CATT. Of approximately 25,000 gamma-chain clones in the sample, 2.5% to 3.5% are singletons; the top ten hold approximately 30%. Gammadelta T cells were flow-sorted from PBMC into Vgamma9/Vdelta2+ and Vdelta2-negative populations for bulk analysis. What was sequenced was gamma-delta T cells from blood. All receptors derive from a pool of human donors (malaria-infected and uninfected, not separated).

This clone was found a few times. The protein in TCRdb stems from a much larger clone and differs at residue 9 from this DNA's translation, likely a read error; here the protein is translated from the DNA. The chain carries TRGV9 and TRGJP. No J gene was available from TCRdb, and it was assigned here by a germline match of the DNA. The junction had 8 bases not matched to a gene; V was cut back by 0 bases and J by 9 bases. This CDR3 contains 17 residues. Germline-derived CDR1 and CDR2 are GITISATS and ISYDGTV (reference sequence). CDR3 in DNA: TGTGCCTTGTGGGAGGTGCAAGGGTGGTTGGGCAAAAAAATCAAGGTATTT. Its protein product is CALWEVQGWLGKKIKVF.

A remark on this clone: Translating this DNA gives a protein that differs at residue 12 from the TCRdb one, which belongs to a much larger clone; a read error is likely, and the protein shown is this translation. The chain uses TRGV9 and TRGJP1. The J gene comes from matching the DNA to germline here; TCRdb lacks it. The CDR3 has 15 residues. CDR1 is GITISATS, CDR2 ISYDGTV, per germline (reference sequence). CDR3 sequence: CALWEVDTTGWLKIF. In DNA, the CDR3 is TGTGCCTTGTGGGAGGTTGATACCACTGGTTGGCTCAAGATATTT.

This clone was counted many times. A far larger clone is off by one base, so a read error is likely. The identical CDR3 is also encoded by other nucleotide sequences in the sample. This sequence joins TRGV9 and TRGJP. Germline loops: CDR1 GITISATS, CDR2 ISYDGTV (reference sequence). V shed 0 bases, J shed 3 bases, and the junction held 11 bases outside the gene matches. The CDR3 has 20 amino acids. This chain's CDR3 is CALWEVPQEKQELGKKIKVF. Written as DNA, the CDR3 is TGTGCCTTGTGGGAGGTGCCACAAGAAAAGCAAGAGTTGGGCAAAAAAATCAAGGTATTT.

Ten or more counts support this clone. This chain connects TRGV2 to TRGJ1 or TRGJ2. Germline loops: CDR1 EGSNGY, CDR2 YDSYNSKV. CDR3 length: 17 residues. V shed 0 bases and J 2 bases; nucleotides not matched to a gene: 13. CDR3 loop: CATWDGPRHAYYYKKLF. For the CDR3, the DNA is TGTGCCACCTGGGACGGGCCCCGCCACGCCTATTATTATAAGAAACTCTTT.

Of note for this clone: It is likely a read error: a sequence one base away is far more abundant. Within the sample, other DNA sequences also encode this same CDR3. V gene assignment gives TRGV2, but the J gene was left uncalled. The CDR3 is 14 residues long. In germline, CDR1 is EGSNGY, CDR2 YDSYNSKV. Here the CDR3 reads CATWDGPKGYKKLF. DNA for the CDR3: TGTGCCACCTGGGACGGGCCAAAGGGTTATAAAAAACTCTTT.

This clone came up a few times. TCRdb shows a much larger clone's protein in place of this DNA's translation, and the two differ at residue 11, likely through a read error; the protein shown is translated from the DNA. The J segment was not called; the V segment is TRGV8. CDR3 length equals 13 residues. CDR1 VENAVY and CDR2 YDSYNSRV come from the germline V gene. CDR3 amino acids: CATWDTRTWIETF. CDR3 DNA: TGTGCCACCTGGGATACTCGGACGTGGATCGAGACGTTT.

As to this clone: This likely traces to a read error, being one base from a far larger clone. Other DNA sequences within the sample encode an identical CDR3. The J gene was not called, though the V gene is TRGV3. The CDR3 covers 14 residues. Germline lookup yields CDR1 VTNTFY and CDR2 YDVSTARD (reference sequence). As DNA, the CDR3 is TGTGCCACCTGGGAAATGCGTCGTGATTGGATCAAGACGTTC. It is translated as CATWEMRRDWIKTF.

As for this clone: A read error likely explains why the TCRdb protein, taken from a much larger clone, differs from this DNA's translation at residue 10; the protein shown is translated from the DNA. The gene calls are TRGV4 and TRGJ1 or TRGJ2. Germline V gives CDR1 EGSTGY, CDR2 YDSYTSSV. The CDR3 contains 13 residues. DNA for the CDR3: TGTGCCACCTGGGATGGGCGGCTTTATAATAAACTCTTT. The encoded protein is CATWDGRLYNKLF.

This clone showed up many times. The chain employs TRGV3 and TRGJ1 or TRGJ2. Trimming at V came to 0 bases and at J to 5 bases, leaving 7 bases not matched to a gene. Germline assignment: CDR1 VTNTFY and CDR2 YDVSTARD (reference sequence). This CDR3 is 14 amino acids long. The CDR3 region has the DNA TGTGCCACCTGGGACAGGCCGTGGGATTATAAGAAACTCTTT. It translates to CATWDRPWDYKKLF.

This clone was counted many times. Only one base separates this from a far larger clonotype, so it likely reflects a read error. The V and J genes are TRGV8 and TRGJ1 or TRGJ2. V lost 6 bases and J lost 2; bases outside the gene matches: 1. Germline CDR1 and CDR2: VENAVY and YDSYNSRV. This CDR3 has 11 amino acids. The DNA for the CDR3 is TGTGCCACCTGGTATTATTATAAGAAACTCTTT. Amino acid sequence: CATWYYYKKLF.

This clone turned up a few times. The TCRdb record carries a much larger clone's protein, which differs from this DNA's translation at residue 11; a read error is the likely cause, and the protein listed here is the DNA translation. The rearrangement uses TRGV9 and TRGJ1 or TRGJ2. In the absence of a J gene in TCRdb, the DNA was matched to germline to assign it here. Germline V gene lookup returns CDR1 GITISATS and CDR2 ISYDGTV (reference sequence). The CDR3 runs to 14 residues. In nucleotides, the CDR3 is TGTGCCTTGTGGGCCCGTCCTCTTTATTATAGGAAACTCTTT. Its protein is CALWARPLYYRKLF.

In this sample, this clone turned up a few times. TCRdb shows a much larger clone's protein in place of this DNA's translation, and the two differ at residue 12, likely through a read error; the protein shown is translated from the DNA. The chain has TRGV9 and TRGJ1 or TRGJ2. Germline V lookup: CDR1 GITISATS, CDR2 ISYDGTV (reference sequence). CDR3 size: 14 residues. CDR3 coding DNA: TGTGCCTTGTGGGAGGCCACCTATTATTATAAGAGACTCTTT. Protein sequence: CALWEATYYYKRLF.

The table lists this clone with a few counts. The chain has TRGV5 and TRGJP2. TCRdb lists no J gene, so it was determined here by aligning the DNA to germline. The CDR3 has 10 residues. Trimming at V came to 9 bases and at J to 13 bases, leaving 8 bases not matched to a gene. Germline loops: CDR1 VINAFY, CDR2 YDVSNSKD. The CDR3 DNA reads as TGTGCCACCGCTAGGGAGATCAAGACGTTT. Translating it yields CATAREIKTF.

This clone was observed at least ten times. A read error likely explains why the TCRdb protein, taken from a much larger clone, differs from this DNA's translation at residue 3; the protein shown is translated from the DNA. The chain is built from TRGV9 and TRGJP. CDR1 and CDR2 from the germline V gene are GITISATS and ISYDGTV (reference sequence). There are 15 residues in the CDR3. The CDR3 DNA sequence: TGTGCCTCGTGGGAGGTTAGATTGGGCAAAAAAATCAAGGTATTT. Protein sequence: CASWEVRLGKKIKVF.

This clone has at least ten counts. It differs at one base from a far larger clone, so likely a read error. This sample includes further DNA sequences coding for the same CDR3. The J gene is TRGJP, the V gene TRGV9. The CDR3 has 16 residues. Germline lookup yields CDR1 GITISATS and CDR2 ISYDGTV (reference sequence). CDR3 residues: CALWEYQELGKKIKVF. For the CDR3, the DNA is TGTGCCTTGTGGGAGTATCAAGAGTTGGGCAAAAAAATTAAGGTATTT.

This clone was seen many times. The amino acid sequence in TCRdb belongs to a much larger clone and departs from this DNA's translation at residue 12, likely a sequencing read error; the sequence shown is translated from the DNA. The rearrangement links TRGV9 to TRGJP. As TCRdb names no J gene, one was assigned here on the basis of a DNA match to germline. The CDR3 consists of 17 residues. Germline CDR1 reads GITISATS; CDR2 reads ISYDGTV (reference sequence). The DNA for the CDR3 is TGTGCCTTGTGGGAGGACTCGCAAGAGTTGGGCGAAAAAATCAAGGTATTT. Its translation: CALWEDSQELGEKIKVF.

This clone was found many times. V usage is TRGV4 and J usage is TRGJP1. The J gene, missing from TCRdb, was assigned here through DNA to germline matching. Per germline, CDR1 EGSTGY and CDR2 YDSYTSSV. The CDR3 spans 16 residues. J lost 0 bases, V lost 0 bases, and 4 bases had no gene match. CDR3 DNA: TGTGCCACCTGGGATGGGGGGTATACCACTGGTTGGTTCAAGATATTT. It is translated as CATWDGGYTTGWFKIF.

In this sample, this clone turned up many times. It differs at one base from a far larger clone, so likely a read error. Other DNA sequences of this sample code for an identical CDR3. The gene calls are TRGV9 and TRGJP. This CDR3 has 16 amino acids. Germline V gene lookup returns CDR1 GITISATS and CDR2 ISYDGTV (reference sequence). The CDR3 sequence: CALWELQELGKKIKVF. The CDR3 DNA sequence: TGTGCCCTGTGGGAGCTCCAAGAGTTGGGCAAAAAAATCAAGGTATTT.

This clone was seen ten or more times. This likely traces to a read error, being one base from a far larger clone. J is TRGJP1 and V is TRGV9. Since TCRdb gives no J gene, matching the DNA to germline was used here to assign it. Trimming removed 12 bases from V and 5 bases from J; junction bases left unmatched: 6. This CDR3 is 11 amino acids long. CDR1 and CDR2 from the germline V gene are GITISATS and ISYDGTV (reference sequence). CDR3 loop: CAQTTGWFKIF. CDR3 nucleotide sequence: TGTGCCCAAACTACTGGTTGGTTCAAGATATTT.

This clone was seen more than once but under ten times. TCRdb records a much larger clone's protein for this DNA, with a difference at residue 12 that likely arises from a read error; the protein given is the translation of the DNA. The V call is TRGV9, the J call TRGJ1 or TRGJ2. The germline gives CDR1 GITISATS, CDR2 ISYDGTV (reference sequence). This CDR3 spans 17 amino acids. As DNA, the CDR3 is TGTGCCTTGTGGGAGCCAACAACCCCCTGGAATCATTATAAGAAACTCTTT. Protein sequence: CALWEPTTPWNHYKKLF.

This clone was observed many times. This probably arose from a read error, given a far larger clone one base away. It is unclear where the CDR3 begins or ends on the DNA, so no DNA is shown, and the CDR3 is as TCRdb lists it. No J gene was named, though the V gene is TRGV5. Inclusive of both ends, the CDR3 amounts to 32 amino acids. Germline V gene sequence: CDR1 VINAFY, CDR2 YDVSNSKD. CDR3 in amino acids: CATWDRRRIIRNSLAVEQHWLSQVSIGRIQHF.

There are many counts of this clone. TCRdb pairs this DNA with a much larger clone's protein that differs at residue 5, likely a read error; the protein shown was translated from the DNA. The rearrangement uses TRGV9 and TRGJ1 or TRGJ2. The J gene, left out of TCRdb, was set here by checking the DNA against germline. This CDR3 is built from 14 residues. V gave up 5 bases and J gave up 3 bases; unmatched junction bases: 10. CDR1 GITISATS and CDR2 ISYDGTV come from the germline V gene (reference sequence). The chain's CDR3 is CALWGASPYYKKLF. The CDR3 nucleotides are TGTGCCTTGTGGGGGGCGTCCCCTTATTATAAGAAACTCTTT.

To note about this clone: This probably arose from a read error, given a far larger clone one base away. The sample holds other DNA sequences that translate to the same CDR3. The rearrangement joins TRGV9 to TRGJ1 or TRGJ2. The J gene comes from matching the DNA to germline here; TCRdb lacks it. V shed 4 bases and J 10 bases; nucleotides not matched to a gene: 16. This CDR3 contains 14 residues. Looked up from germline, CDR1 is GITISATS and CDR2 is ISYDGTV (reference sequence). DNA for the CDR3: TGTGCCTTGTGGGACCACCTCCAGGCTTACAAGAAACTCTTT. It encodes CALWDHLQAYKKLF.

This clone was observed many times. TCRdb attributes to this sequence the protein of a much larger clone, which differs from the DNA translation at residue 3; a read error is likely, and the protein displayed is translated from the DNA. The rearrangement joins TRGV2 to TRGJ1 or TRGJ2. TCRdb carries no J gene annotation; the J gene was assigned here by matching the DNA with germline. The CDR3 runs to 14 residues. Germline CDR1 reads EGSNGY; CDR2 reads YDSYNSKV. The CDR3 loop is CAAWDGLTHYKKLF. The CDR3 nucleotides are TGTGCCGCCTGGGACGGATTAACGCATTATAAGAAACTCTTT.

The J gene is TRGJ1 or TRGJ2, the V gene TRGV8. Per germline, CDR1 VENAVY and CDR2 YDSYNSRV. This CDR3 contains 15 residues. V lost 4 bases and J lost 10; bases outside the gene matches: 19. The CDR3 loop is CATWDRRGLAEKKLF. In nucleotides, the CDR3 is TGTGCCACCTGGGACAGGCGTGGTCTCGCTGAGAAGAAACTCTTT.

Remarks on this clone: This probably arose from a read error, given a far larger clone one base away. This sample includes further DNA sequences coding for the same CDR3. J gene calling gave no result, while the V gene is TRGV9. The germline gives CDR1 GITISATS, CDR2 ISYDGTV (reference sequence). The CDR3 contains 17 residues. For the CDR3, the DNA is TGTGCCTTGTGGGAGGTGCACGTGGAGTTGGGCAAAAAAATCAAGGTGTTT. It specifies CALWEVHVELGKKIKVF.